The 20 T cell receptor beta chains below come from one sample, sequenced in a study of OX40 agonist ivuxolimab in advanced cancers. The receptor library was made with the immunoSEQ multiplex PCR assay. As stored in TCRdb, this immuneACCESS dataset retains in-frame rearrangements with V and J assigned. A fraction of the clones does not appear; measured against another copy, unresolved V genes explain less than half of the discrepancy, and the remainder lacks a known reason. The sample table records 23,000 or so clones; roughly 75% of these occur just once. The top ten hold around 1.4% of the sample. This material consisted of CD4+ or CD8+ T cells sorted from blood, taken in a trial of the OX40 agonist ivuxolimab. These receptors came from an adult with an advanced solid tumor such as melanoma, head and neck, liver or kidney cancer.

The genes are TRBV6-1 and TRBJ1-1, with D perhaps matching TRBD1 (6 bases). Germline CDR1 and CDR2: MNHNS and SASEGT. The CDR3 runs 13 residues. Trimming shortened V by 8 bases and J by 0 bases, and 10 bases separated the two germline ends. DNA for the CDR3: TGTGCCAGCGGACAGTATTTGAACACTGAAGCTTTCTTT. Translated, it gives CASGQYLNTEAFF.

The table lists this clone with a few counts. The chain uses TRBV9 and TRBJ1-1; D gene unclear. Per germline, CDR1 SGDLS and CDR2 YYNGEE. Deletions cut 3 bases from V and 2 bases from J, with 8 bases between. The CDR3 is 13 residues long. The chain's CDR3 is CASSADPNTEAFF. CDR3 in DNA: TGTGCCAGCAGCGCCGACCCAAACACTGAAGCTTTCTTT.

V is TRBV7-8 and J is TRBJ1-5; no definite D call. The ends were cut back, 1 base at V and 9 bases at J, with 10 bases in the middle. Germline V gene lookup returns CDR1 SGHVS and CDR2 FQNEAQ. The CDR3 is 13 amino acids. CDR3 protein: CASSLGEDRPQHF. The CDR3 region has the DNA TGTGCCAGCAGCTTAGGGGAGGATAGGCCCCAGCATTTT.

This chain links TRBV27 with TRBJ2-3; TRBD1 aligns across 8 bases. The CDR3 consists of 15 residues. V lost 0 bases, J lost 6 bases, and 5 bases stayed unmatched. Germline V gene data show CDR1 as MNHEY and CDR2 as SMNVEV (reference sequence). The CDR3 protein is CASSLSWTGTDTQYF. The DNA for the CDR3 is TGTGCCAGCAGTTTATCTTGGACAGGGACCGATACGCAGTATTTT.

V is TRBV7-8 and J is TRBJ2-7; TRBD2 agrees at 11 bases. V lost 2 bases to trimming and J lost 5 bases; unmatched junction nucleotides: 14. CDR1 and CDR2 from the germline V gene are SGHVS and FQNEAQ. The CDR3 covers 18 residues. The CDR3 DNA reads TGTGCCAGCAGCTTACTGACTAGCGGGAAAGGGCAGGTGCACGAGCAGTACTTC. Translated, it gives CASSLLTSGKGQVHEQYF. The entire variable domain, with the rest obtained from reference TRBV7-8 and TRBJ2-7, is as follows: GAGVSQSPRYKVAKRGQDVALRCDPISGHVSLFWYQQALGQGPEFLTYFQNEAQLDKSGLPSDRFFAERPEGSVSTLKIQRTQQEDSAVYLCASSLLTSGKGQVHEQYFGPGTRLTVT.

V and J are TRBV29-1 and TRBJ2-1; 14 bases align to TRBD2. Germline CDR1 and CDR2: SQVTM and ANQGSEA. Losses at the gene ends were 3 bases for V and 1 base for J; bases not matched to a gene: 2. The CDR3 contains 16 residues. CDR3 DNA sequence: TGCAGCGTTGATGGGACTAGCGGGAGTTCCTACAATGAGCAGTTCTTC. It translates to CSVDGTSGSSYNEQFF.

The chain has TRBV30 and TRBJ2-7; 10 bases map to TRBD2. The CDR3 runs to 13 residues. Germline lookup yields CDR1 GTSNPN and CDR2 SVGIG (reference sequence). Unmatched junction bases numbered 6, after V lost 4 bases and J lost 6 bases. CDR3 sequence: CAWTQAGGAEQYF. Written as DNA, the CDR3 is TGTGCCTGGACGCAAGCGGGAGGGGCCGAGCAGTACTTC.

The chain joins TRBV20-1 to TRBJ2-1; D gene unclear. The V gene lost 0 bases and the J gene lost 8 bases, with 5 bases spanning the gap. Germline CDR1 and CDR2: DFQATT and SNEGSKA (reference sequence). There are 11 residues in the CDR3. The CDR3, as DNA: TGCAGTGCTAGAGAAAGGGATGAGCAGTTCTTC. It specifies CSARERDEQFF.

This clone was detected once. CDR3 in DNA: TGTGCCAGCAGCGGGGGCTTTGGGGGGCACACAGATACGCAGTATTTT. This translates into CASSGGFGGHTDTQYF. The J gene is TRBJ2-3, the V gene TRBV9; D may correspond to TRBD1 or TRBD2 (6 bases each). Germline loops: CDR1 SGDLS, CDR2 YYNGEE. The CDR3 covers 16 residues. Trimming pared 3 bases from V and 2 bases from J, leaving 16 bases between.

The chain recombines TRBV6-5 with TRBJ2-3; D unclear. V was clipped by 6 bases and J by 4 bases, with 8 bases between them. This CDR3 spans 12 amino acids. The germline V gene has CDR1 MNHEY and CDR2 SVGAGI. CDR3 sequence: CASSTYADTQYF. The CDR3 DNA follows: TGTGCCAGCAGCACGTACGCAGATACGCAGTATTTT.

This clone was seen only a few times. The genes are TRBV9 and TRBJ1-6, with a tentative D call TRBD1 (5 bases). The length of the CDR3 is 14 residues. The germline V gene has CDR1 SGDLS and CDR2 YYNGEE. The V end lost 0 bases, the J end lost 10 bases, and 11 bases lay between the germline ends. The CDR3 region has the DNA TGTGCCAGCAGCGTAGGGCAGGGAGCCTCACCCCTCCACTTT. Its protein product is CASSVGQGASPLHF.

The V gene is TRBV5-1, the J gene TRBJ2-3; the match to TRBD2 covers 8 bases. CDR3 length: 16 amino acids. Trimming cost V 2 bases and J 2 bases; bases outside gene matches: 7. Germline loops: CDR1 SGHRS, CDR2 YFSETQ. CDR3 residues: CASSFGGVGHTDTQYF. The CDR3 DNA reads TGCGCCAGCAGCTTCGGGGGGGTCGGTCACACAGATACGCAGTATTTT. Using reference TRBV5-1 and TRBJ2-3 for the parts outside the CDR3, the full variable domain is KAGVTQTPRYLIKTRGQQVTLSCSPISGHRSVSWYQQTPGQGLQFLFEYFSETQRNKGNFPGRFSGRQFSNSRSEMNVSTLELGDSALYLCASSFGGVGHTDTQYFGPGTRLTVL.

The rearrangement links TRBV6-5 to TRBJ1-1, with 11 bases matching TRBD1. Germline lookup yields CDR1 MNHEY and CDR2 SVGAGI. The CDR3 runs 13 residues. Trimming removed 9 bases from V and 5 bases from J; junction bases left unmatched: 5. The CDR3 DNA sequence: TGTGCCAGTCGACGGGACAGGGGGACTGAAGCTTTCTTT. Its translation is CASRRDRGTEAFF.

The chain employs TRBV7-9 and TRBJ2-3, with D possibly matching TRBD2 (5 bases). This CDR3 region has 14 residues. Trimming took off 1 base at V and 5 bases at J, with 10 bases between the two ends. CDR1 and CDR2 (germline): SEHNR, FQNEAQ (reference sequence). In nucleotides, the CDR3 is TGTGCCAGCAGCTTAGTGGAGGCACGAGATACGCAGTATTTT. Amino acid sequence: CASSLVEARDTQYF.

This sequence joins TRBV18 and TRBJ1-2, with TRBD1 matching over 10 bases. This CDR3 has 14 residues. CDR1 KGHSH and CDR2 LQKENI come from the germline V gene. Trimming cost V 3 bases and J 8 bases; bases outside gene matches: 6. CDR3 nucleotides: TGTGCCAGCTCACCCCCGGGACAGGGGCGCGGCTACACCTTC. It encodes CASSPPGQGRGYTF.

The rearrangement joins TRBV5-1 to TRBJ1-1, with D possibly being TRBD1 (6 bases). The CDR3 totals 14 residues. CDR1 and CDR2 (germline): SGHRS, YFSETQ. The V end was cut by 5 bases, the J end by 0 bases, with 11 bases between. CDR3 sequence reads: CASRSQGMNTEAFF. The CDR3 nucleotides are TGCGCCAGCAGATCACAGGGCATGAACACTGAAGCTTTCTTT.

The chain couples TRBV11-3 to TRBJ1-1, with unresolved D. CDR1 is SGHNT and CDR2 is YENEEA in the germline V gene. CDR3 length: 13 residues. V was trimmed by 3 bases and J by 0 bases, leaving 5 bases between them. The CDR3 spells CASSFQMNTEAFF. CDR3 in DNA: TGTGCCAGCAGCTTCCAAATGAACACTGAAGCTTTCTTT.

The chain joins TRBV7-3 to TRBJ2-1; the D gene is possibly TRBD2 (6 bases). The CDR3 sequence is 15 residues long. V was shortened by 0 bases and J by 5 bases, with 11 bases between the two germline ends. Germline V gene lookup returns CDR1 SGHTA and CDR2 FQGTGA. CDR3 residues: CASSLTEGRNNEQFF. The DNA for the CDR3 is TGTGCCAGCAGCTTAACGGAGGGCAGGAACAATGAGCAGTTCTTC. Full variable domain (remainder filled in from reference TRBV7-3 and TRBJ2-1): GAGVSQTPSNKVTEKGKYVELRCDPISGHTALYWYRQSLGQGPEFLIYFQGTGAADDSGLPNDRFFAVRPEGSVSTLKIQRTERGDSAVYLCASSLTEGRNNEQFFGPGTRLTVL.

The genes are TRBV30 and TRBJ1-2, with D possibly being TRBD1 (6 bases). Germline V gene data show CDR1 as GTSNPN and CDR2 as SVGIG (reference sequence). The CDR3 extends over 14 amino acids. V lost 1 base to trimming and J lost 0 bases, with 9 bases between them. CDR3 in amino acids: CAWSGQAANYGYTF. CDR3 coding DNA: TGTGCCTGGAGTGGACAGGCCGCTAACTATGGCTACACCTTC.

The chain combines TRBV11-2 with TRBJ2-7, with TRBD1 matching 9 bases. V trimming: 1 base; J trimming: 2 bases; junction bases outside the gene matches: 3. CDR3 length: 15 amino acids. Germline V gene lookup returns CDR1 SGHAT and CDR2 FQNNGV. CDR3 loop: CASSLGGTGPYEQYF. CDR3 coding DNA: TGTGCCAGCAGCTTAGGTGGGACAGGGCCCTACGAGCAGTACTTC.